Listed below are T cell receptor beta chains from one sample, sequenced in a study of shared clonotypes between healthy human individuals. The table came from immunoSEQ multiplex PCR; TCRdb's copy has only in-frame clones and leaves some out. Of roughly 2 million clones listed, 85% to 95% were seen once; the top ten hold 0.13%. Sequenced input: naive CD4+ T cells sorted from blood. Source of these receptors: a young man in good health. Both conserved end residues are part of each CDR3. The D gene is left open where the match is weak. Clone size is not always given. Where it is, it says once, few, many or a class for expanded clones.

TRBD2	TRBV5-1	NA	TRBJ2-3	TGCGCCAGCGGGGGACTGACTAGCGGGGAGGCAGATACGCAGTATTTT	CASGGLTSGEADTQYF
TRBD2	TRBV9	NA	TRBJ2-7	TGTGCCAGCAGCGTAGCTGCGGGGGGAGTTAAGGACGAGCAGTACTTC	CASSVAAGGVKDEQYF
NA	TRBV5-4	NA	TRBJ2-5	TGTGCCAGCAGCTTAGGGTCTACTAGCCAAGAGACCCAGTACTTC	CASSLGSTSQETQYF
NA	TRBV10-3	NA	TRBJ1-5	TGTGCCATCAGTGAGACGGACTCCAATCAGCCCCAGCATTTT	CAISETDSNQPQHF
TRBD2	TRBV28	NA	TRBJ2-6	TGTGCCAGCAGTTTCCAGGGAGGGTCTGGGGCCAACGTCCTGACTTTC	CASSFQGGSGANVLTF
TRBD1	TRBV27	NA	TRBJ1-2	TGTGCCAGCAGTGGGGACAGGGCCCGACGCGGCTACACCTTC	CASSGDRARRGYTF
NA	TRBV7-6	few	TRBJ1-6	TGTGCCAGCAGCCTTACAGACCGAGGGCATTCACCCCTCCACTTT	CASSLTDRGHSPLHF
TRBD2	TRBV4-1	NA	TRBJ2-5	TGCGCCAGCAGCCAGAACCCCCGCGGGACTAAAAAACAAGAGACCCAGTACTTC	CASSQNPRGTKKQETQYF
NA	TRBV6-6	NA	TRBJ2-2	TGTGCCAGCAGCCCCAGGGTTGTCACCGGGGAGCTGTTTTTT	CASSPRVVTGELFF
NA	TRBV5-4	NA	TRBJ1-4	TGTGCCAGCAGCCCCATGGGGGGTGAAAAACTGTTTTTT	CASSPMGGEKLFF
TRBD1	TRBV7-6	NA	TRBJ2-1	TGTGCCAGCAGCTTAGGGGGACAGGGCGATGAGCAGTTCTTC	CASSLGGQGDEQFF
TRBD1	TRBV30	NA	TRBJ1-1	TGTGCCTGGAGTGTACGGGACAGGAAGGCGACTGAAGCTTTCTTT	CAWSVRDRKATEAFF
NA	TRBV28	NA	TRBJ1-5	TGTGCCAGCAGTTTTCCTGTGGGGACCAATCAGCCCCAGCATTTT	CASSFPVGTNQPQHF
TRBD2	TRBV4-1	NA	TRBJ2-7	TGCGCCAGCAGCCGCGGGGGTGCCTACGAGCAGTACTTC	CASSRGGAYEQYF
NA	TRBV10-1	NA	TRBJ2-2	TGCGCCAGCAGTTCGCTACCCTACACCGGGGAGCTGTTTTTT	CASSSLPYTGELFF
NA	TRBV30	NA	TRBJ1-4	TGTGCCTGGAGTGACCCAAGGGGGACTAATGAAAAACTGTTTTTT	CAWSDPRGTNEKLFF
NA	TRBV28	NA	TRBJ2-7	TGTGCCAGCATCCTAGGGGGGAACACCTACGAGCAGTACTTC	CASILGGNTYEQYF
NA	TRBV5-8	NA	TRBJ1-1	TGTGCCAGCAGCCCTTGGCTGAACACTGAAGCTTTCTTT	CASSPWLNTEAFF
TRBD2	TRBV18	few	TRBJ2-7	TGTGCCAGCTCCCCGCCCTCTAGCGGCCACGAGCAGTACTTC	CASSPPSSGHEQYF
NA	TRBV5-1	once	TRBJ1-2	TGCGCCAGCAGCTGGGGTTCTTCCCGAGGCTATGGCTACACCTTC	CASSWGSSRGYGYTF
NA	TRBV30	NA	TRBJ2-2	TGTGCCTGGAGTGTGGCCGCGAACACCGGGGAGCTGTTTTTT	CAWSVAANTGELFF
NA	TRBV4-1	NA	TRBJ2-5	TGCGCCAGCAGCCAAGTTCCGGGGAAAGAGACCCAGTACTTC	CASSQVPGKETQYF
NA	TRBV4-1	NA	TRBJ2-5	TGCGCCAGCAGCCTACTTCCCCCGACCGGACAAGAGACCCAGTACTTC	CASSLLPPTGQETQYF
TRBD1	TRBV7-9	NA	TRBJ1-1	TGTGCCAGCAGTAAACAGGGGGCTTCGACTGAAGCTTTCTTT	CASSKQGASTEAFF
NA	TRBV18	NA	TRBJ1-2	TGTGCCAGCTCACCCTCGGACGGGATCTATGGCTACACCTTC	CASSPSDGIYGYTF
NA	TRBV28	NA	TRBJ1-6	TGTGCCAGCAGTCCCCGGGGAGGGGGGAGCTCCTATAATTCACCCCTCCACTTT	CASSPRGGGSSYNSPLHF
TRBD2	TRBV5-1	once	TRBJ2-5	TGCGCCAGCAGCTTGGGTAGCGGGGTGGCGACCCAGTACTTC	CASSLGSGVATQYF
NA	TRBV4-3	NA	TRBJ2-2	TGCGCCAGCAGCCAAGACACCGGATCCTACACCGGGGAGCTGTTTTTT	CASSQDTGSYTGELFF
TRBD1	TRBV5-1	once	TRBJ1-6	TGCGCCAGCAGCCAGGCCGAGTTGGGAGCAGGGGGCTTGTCACCCCTCCACTTT	CASSQAELGAGGLSPLHF
TRBD1	TRBV6-5	NA	TRBJ2-5	TGTGCCAGCAGCTTACCAGGGGGAGAGACCCAGTACTTC	CASSLPGGETQYF
NA	TRBV5-1	NA	TRBJ1-5	TGCGCCAGCAGCTTGGAAGGGTTAGGCGTTCAGCCCCAGCATTTT	CASSLEGLGVQPQHF
TRBD2	TRBV6-4	NA	TRBJ2-3	TGTGCCAGCAGTGACGGGTGGGAGGGCCGAGATACGCAGTATTTT	CASSDGWEGRDTQYF
NA	TRBV18	NA	TRBJ1-5	TGTGCCAGCTCACGGAGGACACAAGAGCCCCAGCATTTT	CASSRRTQEPQHF
TRBD1	TRBV5-1	once	TRBJ1-1	TGCGCCAGCACCCAACAGGGGCCGAACACTGAAGCTTTCTTT	CASTQQGPNTEAFF
NA	TRBV6-7	NA	TRBJ1-1	TGTGCCAGCTCGGGTACCGCCGGCACTGAAGCTTTCTTT	CASSGTAGTEAFF